These 11 T cell receptor beta chains were sequenced from one sample in a study of cytomegalovirus exposure and HLA in healthy donors. Assay used: immunoSEQ multiplex PCR; TCRdb lists only in-frame clones, some missing. Among under 250,000 clones listed, around four fifths were seen once. Material for sequencing was PBMCs. Source of these receptors: a woman aged 18-35 years in good health and CMV-seronegative.

V usage is TRBV28 and J usage is TRBJ2-2, with D tentatively TRBD2 (5 bases). V shed 7 bases and J shed 4 bases, with 16 bases lying between them. CDR3 length: 15 residues. CDR1 is MDHEN, CDR2 SYDVKM, per germline. The CDR3 is CASTDSGRGTGELFF. CDR3 nucleotide sequence: TGTGCCAGCACCGACTCCGGACGGGGCACCGGGGAGCTGTTTTTT.

This clone was seen once. The V gene is TRBV6-5, the J gene TRBJ2-7; D might be TRBD2 (6 bases). The CDR3 extends over 15 amino acids. V was pared by 4 bases and J by 3 bases, with 16 bases between. CDR1 is MNHEY, CDR2 SVGAGI, per germline. CDR3: CASSSRLELDYEQYF. CDR3 coding DNA: TGTGCCAGCAGTTCACGACTAGAACTTGACTACGAGCAGTACTTC.

The chain links TRBV9 to TRBJ2-3; tentative D call: TRBD2 (6 bases). V lost 3 bases and J lost 3, with 14 bases in between. Germline lookup yields CDR1 SGDLS and CDR2 YYNGEE. There are 15 residues in the CDR3. The CDR3 bases are TGTGCCAGCAGCGGATGGAGGGCCGAGACAGATACGCAGTATTTT. It encodes CASSGWRAETDTQYF.

This chain joins TRBV7-9 and TRBJ1-2, with TRBD1 matching over 8 bases. The length of the CDR3 is 15 residues. J was trimmed by 6 bases and V by 7 bases; bases with no gene match: 13. CDR1 is SEHNR and CDR2 is FQNEAQ in the germline V gene (reference sequence). CDR3 residues: CASTTERTGFHGYTF. CDR3 bases: TGTGCCAGCACCACGGAGCGGACAGGGTTTCATGGCTACACCTTC.

This clone turned up a few times. The chain carries TRBV4-2 and TRBJ2-1; D is uncertain. The CDR3 spans 14 residues. The V end was cut by 1 base, the J end by 4 bases, with 8 bases between. Germline loops: CDR1 LGHNA, CDR2 YNFKEQ. CDR3: CASSQVGVYNEQFF. For the CDR3, the DNA is TGTGCCAGCAGCCAAGTTGGAGTGTACAATGAGCAGTTCTTC.

The gene calls are TRBV15 and TRBJ1-4, with D uncertain. Germline V CDR1 and CDR2: LNHNV, YYDKDF (reference sequence). The length of the CDR3 is 15 residues. The V end lost 4 bases, the J end lost 5 bases, and 14 bases lay between the germline ends. CDR3 bases: TGTGCCACCAGCAAGGGCTGGAAGTCGAATGAAAAACTGTTTTTT. Protein product: CATSKGWKSNEKLFF.

The V gene is TRBV5-4, the J gene TRBJ2-3; weak D call: TRBD2 (5 bases). This CDR3 spans 16 amino acids. Per germline, CDR1 SGHNT and CDR2 YYREEE (reference sequence). V was shortened by 1 base and J by 4 bases, with 16 bases between the two germline ends. CDR3 residues: CASSLRSGILADTQYF. For the CDR3, the DNA is TGTGCCAGCAGCTTGCGCAGCGGCATACTAGCAGATACGCAGTATTTT.

The chain uses TRBV6-5 and TRBJ1-1; perhaps TRBD1 as D (6 bases). V was clipped by 1 base and J by 6 bases, with 12 bases between them. This CDR3 has 14 amino acids. Germline assignment: CDR1 MNHEY and CDR2 SVGAGI. This CDR3 is CASSYFPRGAEAFF. CDR3 sequence (DNA): TGTGCCAGCAGTTACTTCCCCAGGGGAGCTGAAGCTTTCTTT.

About this clone itself: Germline and junction disagree at one end, which may indicate a read error. The CDR3 sequence: CASSEDSPADTQYF. Written as DNA, the CDR3 is TGCGCCAGCAGCGAAGACAGCCCTGCAGATACGCAGTATTTT. The chain combines TRBV4-1 with TRBJ2-3; TRBD1 might be the D (5 bases). The CDR3 runs to 14 residues. Per germline, CDR1 MGHRA and CDR2 YSYEKL.

The chain combines TRBV5-6 with TRBJ1-3; tentatively, D is TRBD1 (5 bases). Per the germline V gene, CDR1 is SGHDT and CDR2 is YYEEEE. V lost 2 bases and J 2 bases, leaving 8 bases between the germline ends. This CDR3 comprises 14 residues. CDR3 region: CASSFGGAGNTIYF. For the CDR3, the DNA is TGTGCCAGCAGCTTTGGGGGAGCTGGAAACACCATATATTTT.

In its sample, this clone was seen once. Other DNA variants within this sample encode the same CDR3. This rearrangement joins TRBV27 to TRBJ2-7, with 9 positions matching TRBD1. The CDR3 loop spans 13 amino acids. The germline V gene has CDR1 MNHEY and CDR2 SMNVEV (reference sequence). V lost 6 bases, J lost 3 bases, and 3 bases stayed unmatched. The CDR3 DNA reads TGTGCCAGCAGAGGACAGGGGAGCTACGAGCAGTACTTC. It encodes CASRGQGSYEQYF.